A single sample gave rise to the 7 T cell receptor beta chains below, sequenced in a study of lymphopenia after photon versus proton radiotherapy. The assay was immunoSEQ multiplex PCR, and TCRdb's table has in-frame clones only and misses some. The data show about 83,000 clones, around four fifths seen once. The sample here was peripheral blood, taken from a patient treated with proton-based radiotherapy. These receptors were obtained from a man aged 55 to 70 with pancreatic cancer.

The chain combines TRBV19 with TRBJ2-7; no firm D call. In germline, CDR1 is LNHDA, CDR2 SQIVND (reference sequence). This CDR3 is 16 amino acids long. V was clipped by 1 base and J by 4 bases, with 17 bases between them. This CDR3 reads CASSIAFRAGWYEQYF. The CDR3 coding sequence is TGTGCCAGTAGTATAGCTTTTAGGGCCGGCTGGTACGAGCAGTACTTC.

This sequence joins TRBV30 and TRBJ1-2; D is unresolved. The germline CDR1 and CDR2 sequences are GTSNPN and SVGIG (reference sequence). The CDR3 loop spans 14 amino acids. Between the trimmed V and J ends, which lost 4 bases and 5 bases, there was a span of 17 bases. The CDR3 region has the DNA TGTGCCTGGAAAAGGAGAGGGCCTCCTTATGGCTACACCTTC. Its translation is CAWKRRGPPYGYTF.

This chain joins TRBV5-1 and TRBJ1-1; D gene ambiguous. There are 13 residues in the CDR3. V lost 0 bases, J lost 4 bases, and 7 bases lay in between. Germline CDR1 and CDR2: SGHRS and YFSETQ. CDR3: CASSLEGLTEAFF. Written as DNA, the CDR3 is TGCGCCAGCAGCTTGGAAGGGCTCACTGAAGCTTTCTTT.

This clone appeared a few times. The CDR3: CASSPPRRGPGNTIYF. The CDR3 DNA sequence: TGTGCCAGCTCACCACCGAGGAGGGGGCCTGGAAACACCATATATTTT. The chain joins TRBV18 to TRBJ1-3; 7 positions match TRBD1. The CDR3 length is 16 residues. V trimming: 0 bases; J trimming: 2 bases; junction bases outside the gene matches: 4. Germline CDR1 is KGHSH and CDR2 is LQKENI.

The chain couples TRBV5-6 to TRBJ2-4; D not resolved. The CDR3 spans 12 residues. Germline V CDR1 and CDR2: SGHDT, YYEEEE. The ends were cut back, 1 base at V and 12 bases at J, with 11 bases in the middle. CDR3 sequence reads: CASSLSGLYQYF. The CDR3 bases are TGTGCCAGCAGCTTGTCCGGCCTTTATCAGTACTTC.

The chain couples TRBV5-6 to TRBJ1-2; D not resolved. Germline V gene lookup returns CDR1 SGHDT and CDR2 YYEEEE. The V end was cut by 3 bases, the J end by 4 bases, with 13 bases between. The CDR3 spans 14 residues. Here the CDR3 reads CASSSPKEGYGYTF. DNA of the CDR3: TGTGCCAGCAGCTCCCCCAAAGAGGGCTATGGCTACACCTTC.

This clone showed up just a few times. The chain joins TRBV7-9 to TRBJ1-2; D is perhaps TRBD1 (6 bases). The germline V and J ends were trimmed by 5 bases and 8 bases, with 18 bases remaining between them. CDR1 SEHNR and CDR2 FQNEAQ come from the germline V gene (reference sequence). The CDR3 extends over 14 amino acids. The CDR3 spells CASSPRQALGGYTF. In DNA, the CDR3 is TGTGCCAGCAGCCCCCGACAGGCTCTTGGGGGCTACACCTTC.